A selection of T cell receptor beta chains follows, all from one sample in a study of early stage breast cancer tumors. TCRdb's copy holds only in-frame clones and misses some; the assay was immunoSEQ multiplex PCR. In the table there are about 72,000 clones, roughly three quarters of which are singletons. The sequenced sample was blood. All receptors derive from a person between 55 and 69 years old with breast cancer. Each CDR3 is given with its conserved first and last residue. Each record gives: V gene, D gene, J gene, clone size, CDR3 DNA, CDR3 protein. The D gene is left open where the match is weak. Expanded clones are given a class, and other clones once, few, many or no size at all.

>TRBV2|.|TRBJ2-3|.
TGTGCCAGCAGTGAAGCAGCGACAGGTCCAACGCAGTATTTT
CASSEAATGPTQYF
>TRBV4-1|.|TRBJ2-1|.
TGCGCCAGCAGCCAAGATAAAAACTACAATGAGCAGTTCTTC
CASSQDKNYNEQFF
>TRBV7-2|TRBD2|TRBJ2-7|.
TGTGCCAGCCAGGCGGAGGGAGGGAGGGCCTACGAGCAGTACTTC
CASQAEGGRAYEQYF
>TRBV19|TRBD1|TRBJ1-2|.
TGTGCCAGTAGTCCTTGGACAGGGGGCGCGCGGGGCTACACCTTC
CASSPWTGGARGYTF
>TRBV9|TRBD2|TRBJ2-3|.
TGTGCCAGCAGCATATCGGGGGGGAGGCTCACAGATACGCAGTATTTT
CASSISGGRLTDTQYF
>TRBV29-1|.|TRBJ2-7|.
TGCAGCGTTGTCGGCGGGGTCGCGGGCGAGCAGTACTTC
CSVVGGVAGEQYF
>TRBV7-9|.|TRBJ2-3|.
TGTGCCAGCAGCTTCCCTAGTGGCGCAGATACGCAGTATTTT
CASSFPSGADTQYF
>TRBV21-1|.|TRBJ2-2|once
TGTGCCAGCAGCAAAGAACATCGGGAAGTTACGAACACCGGGGAGCTGTTTTTT
CASSKEHREVTNTGELFF
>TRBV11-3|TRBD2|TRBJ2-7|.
TGTGCCAGCAGCTTAGCTAGCGGGGGGACCTACGAGCAGTACTTC
CASSLASGGTYEQYF
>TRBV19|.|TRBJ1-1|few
TGTGCCAGTAGTATACCCTACGGGACCACTGAAGCTTTCTTT
CASSIPYGTTEAFF
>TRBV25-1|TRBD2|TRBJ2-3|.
TGTGCCAGCAGTGAATGGGAGACTAGCGGGGGTCTCACAGATACGCAGTATTTT
CASSEWETSGGLTDTQYF
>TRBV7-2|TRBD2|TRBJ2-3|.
TGTGCCAGCAGCTTACGACTAGCGGGAGCCGATACGCAGTATTTT
CASSLRLAGADTQYF
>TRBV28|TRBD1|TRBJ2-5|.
TGTGCCAGCACTCGGGACAGGGGAGGGGAGACCCAGTACTTC
CASTRDRGGETQYF
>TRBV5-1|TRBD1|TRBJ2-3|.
TGCGCCAGCAGCTTACAGGGGCAGACAGATACGCAGTATTTT
CASSLQGQTDTQYF
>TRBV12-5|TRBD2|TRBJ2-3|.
TGTGCTAGTGGTTTGATGACTAGCGGCAGCACAGATACGCAGTATTTT
CASGLMTSGSTDTQYF
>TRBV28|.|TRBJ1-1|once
TGTGCCAGCAGGTTCACAGGGCAGGATGAAGCTTTCTTT
CASRFTGQDEAFF
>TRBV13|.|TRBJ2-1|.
TGTGCCAGCAGCAATAGCGGAAAGCAGTTCTTC
CASSNSGKQFF
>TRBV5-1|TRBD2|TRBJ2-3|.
TGCGCCAGCAGCTCGGCTAGCGGTGGGGATACGCAGTATTTT
CASSSASGGDTQYF
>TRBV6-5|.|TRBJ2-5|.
TGTGCCAGCAGTCCGGGGCCAGGAGAGACCCAGTACTTC
CASSPGPGETQYF
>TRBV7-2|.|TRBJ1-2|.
TGTGCCAGCAGCTTCCGGGATGGGGGGGGCTACACCTTC
CASSFRDGGGYTF
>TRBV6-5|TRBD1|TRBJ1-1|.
TGTGCCAGCAGTGCAGGGGGATCGGTGGCTGAAGCTTTCTTT
CASSAGGSVAEAFF
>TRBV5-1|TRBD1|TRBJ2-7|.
TGCGCCAGCAGCTTCGACAGGGTTGGCGAGCAGTACTTC
CASSFDRVGEQYF
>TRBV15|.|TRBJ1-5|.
TGTGCCACCAGCATGGGGGGGAACAGCAATCAGCCCCAGCATTTT
CATSMGGNSNQPQHF
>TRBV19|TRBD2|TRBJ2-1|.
TGTGCCAGTAGTATGGGTCTAGCGGGGAACAATGAGCAGTTCTTC
CASSMGLAGNNEQFF
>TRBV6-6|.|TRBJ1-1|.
TGTGCCAGCAGTTACTCCACAACCCAGCAAGCTTTCTTT
CASSYSTTQQAFF
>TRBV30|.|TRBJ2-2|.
TGTGCCTGGAGCCTACGAAATGAGGCCGGGGAGCTGTTTTTT
CAWSLRNEAGELFF
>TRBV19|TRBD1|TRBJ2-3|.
TGTGCCAGTAGTCCCCGGACAGGATCAGATACGCAGTATTTT
CASSPRTGSDTQYF
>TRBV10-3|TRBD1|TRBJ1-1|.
TGTGCCATCAGTGAAGTCGCAGGGGGGAACACTGAAGCTTTCTTT
CAISEVAGGNTEAFF
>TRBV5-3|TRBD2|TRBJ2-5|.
TGTGCCAGAAGCCTTCCTAGCGGGGGGTACCAAGAGACCCAGTACTTC
CARSLPSGGYQETQYF
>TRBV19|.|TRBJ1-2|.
TGTGCCAGCAGGACGGCGTATGGCTACACCTTC
CASRTAYGYTF
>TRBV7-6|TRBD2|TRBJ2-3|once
TGTGCCAGCAGCTTAGGGGCTAGCGGACCCGATACGCAGTATTTT
CASSLGASGPDTQYF
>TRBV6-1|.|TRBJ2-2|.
TGTCCGTGGGGGGAGCTGTTTTTT
CPWGELFF
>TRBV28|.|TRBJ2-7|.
TGTGCCAGCAGTCCAAGAATCTACGAGCAGTACTTC
CASSPRIYEQYF
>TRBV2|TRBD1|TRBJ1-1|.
TGTGCCAGTATCCTTCACGGACAGGGGGAAGCTTTCTTT
CASILHGQGEAFF
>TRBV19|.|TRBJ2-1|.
TGTGCCAGTAGTATTGGGCTATTTCGGTTCTTC
CASSIGLFRFF
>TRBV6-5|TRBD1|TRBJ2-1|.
TGTGCCAGCAGGACAGGGGGCTTAGTCAATGAGCAGTTCTTC
CASRTGGLVNEQFF
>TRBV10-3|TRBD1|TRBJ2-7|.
TGTGCCATCAAGGGGGCAGGCATCTCCTACGAGCAGTACTTC
CAIKGAGISYEQYF
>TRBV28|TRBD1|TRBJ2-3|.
TGTGCCAGCAGTCCGGGGACAGCCACCACAGATACGCAGTATTTT
CASSPGTATTDTQYF
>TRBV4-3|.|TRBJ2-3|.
TGCGCCAGCAGCCAAGACGGAAAAGGAGACGACACAGATACGCAGTATTTT
CASSQDGKGDDTDTQYF
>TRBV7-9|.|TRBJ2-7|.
TGTGCCAGCAGCCCCAGCAGCCTCTCCTACGAGCAGTACTTC
CASSPSSLSYEQYF
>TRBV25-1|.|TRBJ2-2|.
TGTGCCAGCAGCGAGTCGGGATTCGGGGAGCTGTTTTTT
CASSESGFGELFF
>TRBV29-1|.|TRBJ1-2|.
TGCAGCGTTGTTCTCACCAGCTATGGCTACACCTTC
CSVVLTSYGYTF
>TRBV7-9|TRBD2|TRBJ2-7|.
TGTGCCAGCAGCCCCCTAGCGGGAGTTAAGTACGAGCAGTACTTC
CASSPLAGVKYEQYF
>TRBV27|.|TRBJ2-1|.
TGTGCCAGCAGTTCTAGCGTCCGCTCCTACAATGAGCAGTTCTTC
CASSSSVRSYNEQFF
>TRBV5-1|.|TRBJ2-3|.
TGCGCCAGCAGCTTCGAGCAACCTAGCACAGATACGCAGTATTTT
CASSFEQPSTDTQYF
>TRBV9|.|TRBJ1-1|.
TGTGCCAGCAGCCCTCAACCGGGGGACACTGAAGCTTTCTTT
CASSPQPGDTEAFF
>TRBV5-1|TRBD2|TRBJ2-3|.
TGCGCCAGCAGCTCCACTAGCGGGGGCACAGATACGCAGTATTTT
CASSSTSGGTDTQYF
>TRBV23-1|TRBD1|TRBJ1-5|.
TGCGCCAGCAGACATGGGACAGGGAGATATAGCAATCAGCCCCAGCATTTT
CASRHGTGRYSNQPQHF
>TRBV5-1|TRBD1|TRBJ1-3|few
TGCGCCAGCAGCACGGACAGGGTGTCAGGAAACACCATATATTTT
CASSTDRVSGNTIYF
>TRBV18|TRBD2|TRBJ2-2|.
TGTGCCAGCTCACCCACTAGCGGGAGGAACACCGGGGAGCTGTTTTTT
CASSPTSGRNTGELFF